This T cell receptor beta chain comes out of a study of beta chain features in type 1 diabetes. Of the isolated RNA, all was reverse transcribed, and so the sequenced material was expressed TCRB transcripts. Clones were read by immunoSEQ multiplex PCR, and TCRdb kept only the in-frame ones, dropping some. The table has hundreds of thousands of clones, roughly 13% seen once. For this clone: The junction shows a germline mismatch at one end, possibly a read error.

This CDR3 comprises 14 residues. Germline V gene data show CDR1 as SSHAT and CDR2 as FNYEAQ (reference sequence). The sample taken for sequencing was naive CD4+ T cells from blood. V is TRBV7-7 and J is TRBJ2-1; D is ambiguous. The TCR originated in a man aged 25-45 years in good health. CDR3 protein: CASSLDWQHHEQFF. The CDR3, as DNA: TGTGCTAGCAGCTTAGATTGGCAACACCATGAGCAGTTCTTC.